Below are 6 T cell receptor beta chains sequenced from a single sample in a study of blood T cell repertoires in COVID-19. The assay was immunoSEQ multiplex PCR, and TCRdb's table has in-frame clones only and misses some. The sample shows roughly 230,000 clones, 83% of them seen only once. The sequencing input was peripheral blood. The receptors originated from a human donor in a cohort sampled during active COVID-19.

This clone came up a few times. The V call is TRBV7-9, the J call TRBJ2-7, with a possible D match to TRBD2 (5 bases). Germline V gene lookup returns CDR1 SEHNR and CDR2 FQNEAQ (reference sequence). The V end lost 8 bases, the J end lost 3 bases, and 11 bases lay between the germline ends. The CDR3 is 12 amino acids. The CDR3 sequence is CASGNSDYEQYF. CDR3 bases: TGTGCCAGCGGGAATAGCGACTACGAGCAGTACTTC.

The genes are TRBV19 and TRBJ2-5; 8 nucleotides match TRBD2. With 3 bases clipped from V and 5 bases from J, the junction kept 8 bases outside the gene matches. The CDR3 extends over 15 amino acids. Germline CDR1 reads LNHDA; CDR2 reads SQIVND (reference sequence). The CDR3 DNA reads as TGTGCCAGTAGTATCCCCGCGGGGGGCCTCGAGACCCAGTACTTC. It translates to CASSIPAGGLETQYF.

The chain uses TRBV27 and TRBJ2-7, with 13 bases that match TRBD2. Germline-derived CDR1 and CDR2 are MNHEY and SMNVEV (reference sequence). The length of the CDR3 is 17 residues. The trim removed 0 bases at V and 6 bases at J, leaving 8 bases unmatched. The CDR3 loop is CASSLSGTSGITREQYF. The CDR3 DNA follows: TGTGCCAGCAGTTTATCCGGGACTAGCGGGATAACGCGCGAGCAGTACTTC.

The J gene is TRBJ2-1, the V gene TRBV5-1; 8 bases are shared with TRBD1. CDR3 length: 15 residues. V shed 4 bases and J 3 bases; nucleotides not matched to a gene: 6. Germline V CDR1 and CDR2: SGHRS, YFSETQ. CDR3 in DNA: TGCGCCAGCAGCCCCGAGGACAGGGTCTACAATGAGCAGTTCTTC. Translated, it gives CASSPEDRVYNEQFF.

The CDR3 DNA follows: TGTGCCATCAGTGGGACTAGCGTGGTAGAGACCCAGTACTTC. As protein: CAISGTSVVETQYF. The J gene is TRBJ2-5, the V gene TRBV10-3; 9 nucleotides align to TRBD2. Germline V gene data show CDR1 as ENHRY and CDR2 as SYGVKD. After removal of 4 bases from V and 4 bases from J, the junction contained 4 bases not matched to a gene. CDR3 length: 14 residues.

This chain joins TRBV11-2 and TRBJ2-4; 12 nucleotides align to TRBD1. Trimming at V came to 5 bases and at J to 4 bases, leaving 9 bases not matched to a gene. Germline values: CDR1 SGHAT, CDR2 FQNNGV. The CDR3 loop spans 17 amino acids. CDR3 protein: CASSPGRDRGHKNIQYF. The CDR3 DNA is TGTGCCAGCAGCCCGGGCCGGGACAGGGGGCATAAAAACATTCAGTACTTC.